The next 22 T cell receptor beta chains were all read from a single sample in a study of T-cell reconstitution after alpha-beta-depleted transplantation in children. Library preparation (for TCRbeta) was performed with unique molecular identifiers. MiXCR was run by TCRdb on the PCR reads, yielding one entry per CDR3 protein. The table records approximately 980,000 distinct CDR3 sequences, 25% to 35% of them present only once. Specimen: PBMCs, mostly from graft donor cells, collected 360 days after TCRalphabeta/CD19-depleted stem cell transplant. The origin of the receptors is a boy under two years old who had a stem cell transplant for SCID, so the T cells may come from the graft donor.

This clonotype was detected a few times. The genes are TRBV29-1 and TRBJ2-1, with D uncertain. Trimming took 1 base from V and 9 from J, leaving 13 bases between them. The V gene's germline CDR1 is SQVTM and CDR2 ANQGSEA. CDR3 length: 13 amino acids. CDR3 residues: CSVEGVSWGEQFF. The CDR3 coding sequence is TGCAGCGTTGAAGGGGTTTCCTGGGGTGAGCAGTTCTTC.

CDR3 coding DNA: TGCGCCAGCAGCTTCGGACAGGGGTGGGCCGGGGAGCTGTTTTTT. Translated: CASSFGQGWAGELFF. J is TRBJ2-2 and V is TRBV5-1, with 9 bases that match TRBD1. The CDR3 is made up of 15 amino acids. The trim removed 2 bases at V and 6 bases at J, leaving 5 bases unmatched. CDR1 and CDR2 from the germline V gene are SGHRS and YFSETQ. The full variable domain, completed using reference TRBV5-1 and TRBJ2-2, is KAGVTQTPRYLIKTRGQQVTLSCSPISGHRSVSWYQQTPGQGLQFLFEYFSETQRNKGNFPGRFSGRQFSNSRSEMNVSTLELGDSALYLCASSFGQGWAGELFFGEGSRLTVL.

J is TRBJ2-7 and V is TRBV7-8; D gene uncertain. The length of the CDR3 is 14 residues. V was pared by 6 bases and J by 3 bases, with 15 bases between. Germline V CDR1 and CDR2: SGHVS, FQNEAQ. The DNA for the CDR3 is TGTGCCAGCAGACCTGGAAAATACTACTACGAGCAGTACTTC. As protein: CASRPGKYYYEQYF. Drawing the rest from reference TRBV7-8 and TRBJ2-7, the complete variable domain is GAGVSQSPRYKVAKRGQDVALRCDPISGHVSLFWYQQALGQGPEFLTYFQNEAQLDKSGLPSDRFFAERPEGSVSTLKIQRTQQEDSAVYLCASRPGKYYYEQYFGPGTRLTVT.

This clonotype was observed a few times. The chain employs TRBV7-2 and TRBJ2-3; no clear D. Germline CDR1 is SGHTA and CDR2 is FQGNSA. The CDR3 is made up of 15 amino acids. V was shortened by 3 bases and J by 4 bases, with 14 bases between the two germline ends. The chain's CDR3 is CASSFGPTRSDTQYF. The CDR3 nucleotides are TGTGCCAGCAGCTTCGGACCGACACGATCAGATACGCAGTATTTT.

J is TRBJ1-1 and V is TRBV7-9; D is unresolved. The CDR3 has 14 residues. With 5 bases removed from V and 3 bases from J, the gap between germline ends came to 13 bases. From germline, CDR1 is SEHNR and CDR2 FQNEAQ (reference sequence). The CDR3 protein is CASSQRTGYTEAFF. The DNA of the CDR3 is TGTGCCAGCAGCCAAAGGACGGGGTACACTGAAGCTTTCTTT.

V gene TRBV5-1 combines with J gene TRBJ1-2, with D unresolved. The CDR3 totals 13 residues. V lost 3 bases to trimming and J lost 4 bases, with 10 bases between them. From germline, CDR1 is SGHRS and CDR2 YFSETQ. The CDR3 DNA is TGCGCCAGCAGCTCGGATAGTCGCTATGGCTACACCTTC. Encoded protein: CASSSDSRYGYTF. Full variable domain (rest looked up from reference TRBV5-1 and TRBJ1-2): KAGVTQTPRYLIKTRGQQVTLSCSPISGHRSVSWYQQTPGQGLQFLFEYFSETQRNKGNFPGRFSGRQFSNSRSEMNVSTLELGDSALYLCASSSDSRYGYTFGSGTRLTVV.

The CDR3 DNA reads TGTGCCAGCAGTTTGAACCCAGGGGGACAAAACACTGAAGCTTTCTTT. Translation: CASSLNPGGQNTEAFF. The V gene is TRBV12-3 or TRBV12-4, the J gene TRBJ1-1, with TRBD1 matching over 7 bases. The J segment lost 2 bases and the V segment lost 3 bases, leaving 9 bases of the junction unmatched. The CDR3 is 16 amino acids.

There are a few counts of this clonotype. The genes are TRBV4-3 and TRBJ2-3; 10 bases are a match to TRBD2. The CDR3 is 17 amino acids. Germline V gene lookup returns CDR1 LGHNA and CDR2 YSLEER. V was pared by 4 bases and J by 1 base, with 8 bases of the junction left unmatched. The CDR3 nucleotides are TGCGCCAGCAGCCCTCGGGCAGCGGGGGGGGGCACAGATACGCAGTATTTT. This gives the protein CASSPRAAGGGTDTQYF.

This clonotype was seen a single time. The chain links TRBV28 to TRBJ1-4, with D possibly being TRBD1 (6 bases). The V gene's germline CDR1 is MDHEN and CDR2 SYDVKM. V was pared by 0 bases and J by 7 bases, with 18 bases between. This CDR3 is 17 amino acids long. This CDR3 reads CASSLWQGSMLGEKLFF. CDR3 coding DNA: TGTGCCAGCAGTTTATGGCAGGGGAGTATGCTGGGTGAAAAACTGTTTTTT.

This clonotype was counted only a few times. The rearrangement links TRBV20-1 to TRBJ2-1, with D perhaps TRBD1 or TRBD2 (6 bases each). Trimming cost V 3 bases and J 3 bases, with 21 bases left between them. The CDR3 sequence is 17 residues long. Germline assignment: CDR1 DFQATT and CDR2 SNEGSKA (reference sequence). The CDR3 DNA sequence: TGCAGTGCTAGGGGACCAATGATCGGGGGCCTCTACAATGAGCAGTTCTTC. Its protein is CSARGPMIGGLYNEQFF.

The V call is TRBV5-1, the J call TRBJ2-5; 9 bases are shared with TRBD1. The V segment lost 2 bases and the J segment 6 bases; nucleotides outside the gene matches: 17. CDR1 and CDR2 (germline): SGHRS, YFSETQ. The CDR3 runs 18 residues. The CDR3 loop is CASSFGEKTYRGQKTQYF. The CDR3 coding sequence is TGCGCCAGCAGCTTCGGGGAAAAGACCTACAGGGGGCAGAAGACCCAGTACTTC.

The table lists this clonotype with a few counts. The chain couples TRBV28 to TRBJ2-2; maybe TRBD1 (5 bases). Trimming removed 1 base from V and 9 bases from J, with 12 bases in between. This CDR3 contains 14 residues. Germline CDR1 reads MDHEN; CDR2 reads SYDVKM. CDR3 coding DNA: TGTGCCAGCAGTTTATCTAGGGGTTCCCGGGAGCTGTTTTTT. It yields the protein CASSLSRGSRELFF.

The chain joins TRBV24-1 to TRBJ1-4; D gene unclear. The length of the CDR3 is 16 residues. Germline V gene sequence: CDR1 KGHDR, CDR2 SFDVKD. The V end lost 3 bases, the J end lost 8 bases, and 18 bases lay between the germline ends. The CDR3 loop reads CATSDAGQRGVEKLFF. The CDR3 nucleotides are TGTGCCACCAGTGATGCCGGTCAACGGGGAGTGGAAAAACTGTTTTTT.

The V gene is TRBV5-1, the J gene TRBJ2-3, with TRBD1 identical over 9 bases. V was clipped by 4 bases and J by 2 bases; unmatched bases: 5. The V gene's germline CDR1 is SGHRS and CDR2 YFSETQ. The length of the CDR3 is 15 residues. This chain's CDR3 is CASSPVQGATDTQYF. As DNA, the CDR3 is TGCGCCAGCAGCCCTGTACAGGGGGCCACAGATACGCAGTATTTT.

The V gene is TRBV7-8, the J gene TRBJ1-3; D is possibly TRBD1 (5 bases). The germline V gene has CDR1 SGHVS and CDR2 FQNEAQ. The CDR3 consists of 14 residues. The V gene lost 8 bases and the J gene lost 0 bases, with 11 bases spanning the gap. CDR3 amino acids: CASAGGVSGNTIYF. The CDR3, as DNA: TGTGCCAGCGCGGGGGGAGTCTCTGGAAACACCATATATTTT.

This clonotype has a count of ten or more. Germline is not matched at one junction end, which may reflect a read error. J is TRBJ2-1 and V is TRBV5-1; the match to TRBD1 covers 7 bases. The CDR3 spans 14 residues. Per the germline V gene, CDR1 is SGHRS and CDR2 is YFSETQ. The CDR3 region has the DNA TGTGCCAGCTCACTAGGACAGGCCTACAATGAGCAGTTCTTC. Amino acids: CASSLGQAYNEQFF.

The V gene is TRBV19, the J gene TRBJ1-1; D unresolved. Germline V CDR1 and CDR2: LNHDA, SQIVND (reference sequence). Trimming took off 2 bases at V and 4 bases at J, with 14 bases between the two ends. CDR3 size: 15 residues. CDR3 nucleotide sequence: TGTGCCAGTAGTATAAGGTCGGCCCCAATCACTGAAGCTTTCTTT. Translating it yields CASSIRSAPITEAFF.

The chain joins TRBV5-1 to TRBJ2-1; TRBD1 is a possible D gene (5 bases). The germline V gene has CDR1 SGHRS and CDR2 YFSETQ. CDR3 length: 13 residues. Trimming took off 4 bases at V and 5 bases at J, with 10 bases between the two ends. In DNA form, the CDR3 reads TGCGCCAGCAGCGCGATAGGGGACAATGAGCAGTTCTTC. This codes for CASSAIGDNEQFF.

This clonotype was observed a handful of times. The chain couples TRBV10-2 to TRBJ1-5; TRBD1 matches 7 bases. Germline assignment: CDR1 WSHSY and CDR2 SAAADI. The V and J ends lost 4 bases and 5 bases, in that order; junction bases with no gene match: 11. This CDR3 contains 16 residues. This CDR3 reads CASSAGTVPTHQPQHF. The CDR3, as DNA: TGCGCCAGCAGTGCCGGGACAGTCCCCACCCATCAGCCCCAGCATTTT.

The J gene is TRBJ1-5, the V gene TRBV28; unclear D gene. V shed 4 bases and J shed 8 bases, with 6 bases lying between them. Germline V gene lookup returns CDR1 MDHEN and CDR2 SYDVKM. The CDR3 runs 11 residues. This chain's CDR3 is CASSSREPQHF. CDR3 coding DNA: TGTGCCAGCAGTTCGCGCGAGCCCCAGCATTTT.

The chain has TRBV4-2 and TRBJ2-1; 10 bases are shared with TRBD2. This CDR3 has 20 amino acids. With 0 bases clipped from V and 0 bases from J, the junction kept 11 bases outside the gene matches. CDR1 and CDR2 from the germline V gene are LGHNA and YNFKEQ. The CDR3 reads CASSQEWLAGALSSYNEQFF. DNA for the CDR3: TGTGCCAGCAGCCAAGAATGGCTAGCGGGGGCCCTGAGCTCCTACAATGAGCAGTTCTTC.

This clonotype was recorded a few times. The chain uses TRBV12-3 or TRBV12-4 and TRBJ2-5; D is undetermined. The CDR3 covers 15 residues. Trimming stripped 0 bases from V and 5 bases from J, with 13 bases between. CDR3 residues: CASSLATDTRETQYF. CDR3 in DNA: TGTGCCAGCAGTTTAGCAACGGATACGAGGGAGACCCAGTACTTC.